This T cell receptor beta chain was sequenced during a study of CD8 T cells in ankylosing spondylitis. With respect to this clonotype: Its antigen is as yet unknown.

Broader study findings: In peripheral blood, disease-linked CD8+ clones occurred at relatively low frequencies. Eight highly homologous variants made up a TCR beta motif, and this motif appeared characteristic of ankylosing spondylitis blood.

Molecular-barcoded quantitative 5'-RACE produced these TCR beta libraries. One entry per CDR3 protein results from TCRdb running MiXCR on the 5' RACE reads. This table has 250,000 to 350,000 distinct CDR3 sequences, approximately 8.2% appearing once. Per the germline V gene, CDR1 is LGHDT and CDR2 is YNNKEL (reference sequence). With 1 base removed from V and 9 bases from J, the gap between germline ends came to 12 bases. The CDR3 has 14 residues. The receptor was derived from a male donor with ankylosing spondylitis. The sequenced material came from blood, either unsorted or a sorted T cell fraction (not recorded which). The chain uses TRBV3-1 and TRBJ2-2, with D unresolved. CDR3 in amino acids: CASSQAPEKWELFF. The CDR3 coding sequence is TGTGCCAGCAGCCAAGCCCCCGAGAAATGGGAGCTGTTTTTT.